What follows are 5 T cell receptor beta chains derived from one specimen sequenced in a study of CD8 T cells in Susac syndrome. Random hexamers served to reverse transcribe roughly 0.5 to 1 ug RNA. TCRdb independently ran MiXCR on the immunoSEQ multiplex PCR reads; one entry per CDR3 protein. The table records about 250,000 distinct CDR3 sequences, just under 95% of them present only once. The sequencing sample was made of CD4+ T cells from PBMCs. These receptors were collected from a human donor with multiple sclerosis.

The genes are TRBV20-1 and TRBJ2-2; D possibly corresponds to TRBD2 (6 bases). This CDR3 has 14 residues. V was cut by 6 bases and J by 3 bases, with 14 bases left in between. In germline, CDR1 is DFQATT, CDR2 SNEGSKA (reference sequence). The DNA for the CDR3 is TGCAGTGCACAGACTAGTGTGTACACCGGGGAGCTGTTTTTT. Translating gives CSAQTSVYTGELFF.

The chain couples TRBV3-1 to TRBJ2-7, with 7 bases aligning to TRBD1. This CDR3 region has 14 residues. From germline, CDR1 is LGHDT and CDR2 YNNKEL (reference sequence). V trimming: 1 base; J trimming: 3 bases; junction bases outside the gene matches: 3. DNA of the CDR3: TGTGCCAGCAGCCAAGGAGGGACAGACTACGAGCAGTACTTC. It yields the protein CASSQGGTDYEQYF.

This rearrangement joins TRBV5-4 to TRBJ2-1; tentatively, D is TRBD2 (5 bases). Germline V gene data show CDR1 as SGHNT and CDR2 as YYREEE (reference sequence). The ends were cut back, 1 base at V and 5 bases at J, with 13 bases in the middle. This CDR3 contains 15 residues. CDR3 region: CASSLSTGINNEQFF. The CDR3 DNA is TGTGCCAGCAGCTTGAGCACGGGGATAAACAATGAGCAGTTCTTC.

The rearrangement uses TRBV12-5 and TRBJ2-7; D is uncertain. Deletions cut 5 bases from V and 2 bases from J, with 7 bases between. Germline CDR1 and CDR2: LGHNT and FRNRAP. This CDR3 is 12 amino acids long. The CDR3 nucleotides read TGTGCTAGTGGTGCCGACCCCTACGAGCAGTACTTC. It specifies CASGADPYEQYF.

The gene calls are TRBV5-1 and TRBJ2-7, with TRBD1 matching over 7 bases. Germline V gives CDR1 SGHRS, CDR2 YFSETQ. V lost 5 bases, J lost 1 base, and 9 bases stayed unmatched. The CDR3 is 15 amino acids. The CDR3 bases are TGCGCCAGCAGAAGGTCCGGGACAGAGTCCTACGAGCAGTACTTC. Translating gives CASRRSGTESYEQYF.